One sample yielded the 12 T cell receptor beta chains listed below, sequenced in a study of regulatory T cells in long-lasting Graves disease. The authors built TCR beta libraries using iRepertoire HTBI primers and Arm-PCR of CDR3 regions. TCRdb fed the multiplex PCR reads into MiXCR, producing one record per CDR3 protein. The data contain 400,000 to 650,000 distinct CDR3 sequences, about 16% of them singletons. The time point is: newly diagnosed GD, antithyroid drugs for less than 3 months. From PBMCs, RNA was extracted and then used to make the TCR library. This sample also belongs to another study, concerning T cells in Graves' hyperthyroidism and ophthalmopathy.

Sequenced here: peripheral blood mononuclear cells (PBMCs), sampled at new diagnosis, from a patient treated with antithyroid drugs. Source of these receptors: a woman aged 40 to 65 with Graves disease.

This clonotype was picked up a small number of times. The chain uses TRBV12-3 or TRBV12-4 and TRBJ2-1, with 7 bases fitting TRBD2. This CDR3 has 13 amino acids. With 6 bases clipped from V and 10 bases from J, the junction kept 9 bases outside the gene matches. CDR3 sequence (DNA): TGTGCCAGCAGCCCTCCGGGACTACCCGAGCAGTTCTTC. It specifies CASSPPGLPEQFF.

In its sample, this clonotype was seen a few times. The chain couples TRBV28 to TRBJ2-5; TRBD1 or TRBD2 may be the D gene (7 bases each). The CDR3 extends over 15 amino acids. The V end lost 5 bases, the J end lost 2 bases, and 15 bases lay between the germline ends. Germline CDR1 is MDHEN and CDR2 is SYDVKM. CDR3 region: CASSVPGGAQETQYF. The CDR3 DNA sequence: TGTGCCAGCAGTGTACCAGGGGGGGCACAAGAGACCCAGTACTTC.

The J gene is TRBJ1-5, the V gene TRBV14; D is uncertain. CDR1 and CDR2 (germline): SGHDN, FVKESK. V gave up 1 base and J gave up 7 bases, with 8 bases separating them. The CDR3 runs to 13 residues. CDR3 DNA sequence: TGTGCCAGCAGCCAAGGTAGTGCCCAGCCCCAGCATTTT. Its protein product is CASSQGSAQPQHF.

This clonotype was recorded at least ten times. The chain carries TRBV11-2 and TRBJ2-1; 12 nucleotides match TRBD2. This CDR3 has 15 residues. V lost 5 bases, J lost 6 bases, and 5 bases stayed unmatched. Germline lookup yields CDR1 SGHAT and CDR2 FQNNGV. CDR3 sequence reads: CASSPGLAGRNEQFF. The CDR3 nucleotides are TGTGCCAGCAGCCCGGGACTAGCGGGCCGCAATGAGCAGTTCTTC.

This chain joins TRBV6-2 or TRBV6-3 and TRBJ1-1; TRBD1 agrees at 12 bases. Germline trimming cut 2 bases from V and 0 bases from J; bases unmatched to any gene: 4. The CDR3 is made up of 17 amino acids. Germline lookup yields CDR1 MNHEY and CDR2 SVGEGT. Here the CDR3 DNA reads TGTGCCAGCAGTTACGGGACAGGGGGCCTTATGAACACTGAAGCTTTCTTT. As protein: CASSYGTGGLMNTEAFF.

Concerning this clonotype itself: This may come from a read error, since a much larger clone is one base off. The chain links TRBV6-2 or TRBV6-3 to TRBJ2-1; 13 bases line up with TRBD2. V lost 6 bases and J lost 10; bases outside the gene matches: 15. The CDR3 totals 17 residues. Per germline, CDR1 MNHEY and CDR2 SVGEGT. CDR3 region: CASRKVGTSGNSYEQFF. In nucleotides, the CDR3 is TGTGCCAGCAGGAAAGTCGGGACTAGCGGGAACTCCTACGAGCAGTTCTTC.

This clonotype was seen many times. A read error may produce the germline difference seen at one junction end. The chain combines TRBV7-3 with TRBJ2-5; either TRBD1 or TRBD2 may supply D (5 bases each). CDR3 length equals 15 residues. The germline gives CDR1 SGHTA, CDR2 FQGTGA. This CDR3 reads CASSSLGTSQETQYF. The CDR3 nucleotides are TGTGCTAGCAGCTCCCTAGGGACGTCCCAAGAGACCCAGTACTTC. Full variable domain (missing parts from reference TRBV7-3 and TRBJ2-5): GAGVSQTPSNKVTEKGKYVELRCDPISGHTALYWYRQSLGQGPEFLIYFQGTGAADDSGLPNDRFFAVRPEGSVSTLKIQRTERGDSAVYLCASSSLGTSQETQYFGPGTRLLVL.

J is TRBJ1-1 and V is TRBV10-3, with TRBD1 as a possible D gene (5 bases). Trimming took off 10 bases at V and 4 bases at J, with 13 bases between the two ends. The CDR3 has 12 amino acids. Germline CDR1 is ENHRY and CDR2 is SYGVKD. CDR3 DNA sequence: TGTGCCACCGACCCCGGGGGCACTGAAGCTTTCTTT. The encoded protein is CATDPGGTEAFF.

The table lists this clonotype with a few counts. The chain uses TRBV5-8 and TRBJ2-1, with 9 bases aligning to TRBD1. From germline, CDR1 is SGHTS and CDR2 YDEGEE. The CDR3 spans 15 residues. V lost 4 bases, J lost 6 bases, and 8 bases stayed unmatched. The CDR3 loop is CASSAGQGRLNEQFF. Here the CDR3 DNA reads TGTGCCAGCAGCGCGGGACAGGGACGGCTCAATGAGCAGTTCTTC.

CDR3 nucleotides: TGTGCTAGTGGTTTGGGCGGGGGGATAAACATTCAGTACTTC. This translates into CASGLGGGINIQYF. The chain is built from TRBV12-5 and TRBJ2-4; 8 bases map to TRBD2. Germline lookup yields CDR1 LGHNT and CDR2 FRNRAP. This CDR3 comprises 14 residues. The J segment lost 6 bases and the V segment lost 1 base, leaving 2 bases of the junction unmatched.

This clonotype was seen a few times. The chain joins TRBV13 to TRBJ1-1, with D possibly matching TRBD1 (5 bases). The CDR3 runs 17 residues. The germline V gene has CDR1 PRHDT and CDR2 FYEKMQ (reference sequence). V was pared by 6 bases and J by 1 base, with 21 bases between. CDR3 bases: TGTGCCAGCAGTTACTCGGTAGGGGCTGGGAGGAACACTGAAGCTTTCTTT. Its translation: CASSYSVGAGRNTEAFF.

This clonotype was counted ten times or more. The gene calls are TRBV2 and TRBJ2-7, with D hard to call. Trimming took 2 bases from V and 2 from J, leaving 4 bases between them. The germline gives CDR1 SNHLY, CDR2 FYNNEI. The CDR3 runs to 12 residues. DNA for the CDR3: TGTGCCAGCAGTGAATGGCCCTACGAGCAGTACTTC. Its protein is CASSEWPYEQYF.